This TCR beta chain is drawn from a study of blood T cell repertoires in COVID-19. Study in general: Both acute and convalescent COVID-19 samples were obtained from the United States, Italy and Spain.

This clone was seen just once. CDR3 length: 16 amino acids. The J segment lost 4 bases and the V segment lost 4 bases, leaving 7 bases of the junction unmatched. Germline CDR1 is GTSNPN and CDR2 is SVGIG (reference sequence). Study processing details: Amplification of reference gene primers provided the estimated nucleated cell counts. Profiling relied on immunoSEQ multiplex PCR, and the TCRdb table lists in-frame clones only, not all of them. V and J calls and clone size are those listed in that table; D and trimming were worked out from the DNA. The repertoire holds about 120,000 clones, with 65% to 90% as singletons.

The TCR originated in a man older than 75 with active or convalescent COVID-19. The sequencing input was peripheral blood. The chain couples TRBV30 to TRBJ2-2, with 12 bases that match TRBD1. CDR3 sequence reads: CAWTGTGGAVTGELFF. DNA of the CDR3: TGTGCCTGGACCGGGACAGGGGGCGCGGTCACCGGGGAGCTGTTTTTT.